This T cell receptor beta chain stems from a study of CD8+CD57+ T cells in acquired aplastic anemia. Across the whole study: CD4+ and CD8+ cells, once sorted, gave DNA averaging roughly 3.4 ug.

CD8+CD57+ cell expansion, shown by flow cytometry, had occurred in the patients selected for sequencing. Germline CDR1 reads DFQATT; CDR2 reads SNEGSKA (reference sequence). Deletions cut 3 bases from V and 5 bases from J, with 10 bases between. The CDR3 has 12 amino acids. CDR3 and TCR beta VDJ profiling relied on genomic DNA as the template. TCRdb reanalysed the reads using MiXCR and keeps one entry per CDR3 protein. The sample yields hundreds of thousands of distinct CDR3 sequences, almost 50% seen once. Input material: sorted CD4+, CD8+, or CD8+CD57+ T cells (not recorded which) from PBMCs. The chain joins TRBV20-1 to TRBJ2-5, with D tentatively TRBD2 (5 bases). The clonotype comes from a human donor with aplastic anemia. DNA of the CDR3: TGCAGTGCTAGTGGAGGTCGGGAGACCCAGTACTTC. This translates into CSASGGRETQYF.